A single T cell receptor beta chain is shown here with its context. This entry belongs to a study of OX40 agonist ivuxolimab in advanced cancers. Germline CDR1 is SGHDT and CDR2 is YYEEEE. There are 16 residues in the CDR3. V was pared by 0 bases and J by 2 bases, with 2 bases of the junction left unmatched. Measured with immunoSEQ multiplex PCR; TCRdb has only the in-frame clones, and not every one. Among some 71,000 clones listed, about nine tenths were seen once. Sequences were derived from CD4+ or CD8+ T cells sorted from blood, sampled in a trial of the OX40 agonist ivuxolimab. This chain joins TRBV5-6 and TRBJ2-3; TRBD2 agrees at 11 bases. This sequence was found in an adult with an advanced solid tumor such as melanoma, head and neck, liver or kidney cancer. CDR3 amino acids: CASSLGLAGTTDTQYF. The DNA for the CDR3 is TGTGCCAGCAGCTTGGGACTAGCGGGGACCACAGATACGCAGTATTTT.